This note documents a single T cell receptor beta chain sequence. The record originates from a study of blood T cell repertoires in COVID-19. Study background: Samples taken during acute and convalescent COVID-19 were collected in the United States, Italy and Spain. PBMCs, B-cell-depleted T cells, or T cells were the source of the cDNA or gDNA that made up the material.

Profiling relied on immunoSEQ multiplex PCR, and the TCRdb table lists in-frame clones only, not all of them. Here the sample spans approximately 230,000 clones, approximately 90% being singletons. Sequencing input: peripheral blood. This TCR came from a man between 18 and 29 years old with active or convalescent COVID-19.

In DNA form, the CDR3 reads TGTGCCAGTACCACCAGGGCGGCAGCGTTCGCTGAAGCTTTCTTT. It yields the protein CASTTRAAAFAEAFF. The V call is TRBV19, the J call TRBJ1-1, with D perhaps TRBD1 (5 bases). Germline loops: CDR1 LNHDA, CDR2 SQIVND (reference sequence). V shed 7 bases and J shed 6 bases, with 21 bases lying between them. This CDR3 spans 15 amino acids.